This T cell receptor (beta chain) was documented in a study of shared clonotypes between healthy human individuals (dated by TCRdb to 2020 to 2021). Background on the whole study: A few men and two women, aged 18 to 49 years, made up the cohort. For each donor, CD4 naive and CD4 memory were each run on three plates, CD8 naive on two plates, and CD8 memory on one plate. Blood TCR repertoires of a handful of healthy adults were deeply sequenced to estimate repertoire size and the extent of clonotype sharing between individuals. Different laboratories and diverse techniques were used to prepare libraries and sequence TCR repertoires, to increase sequencing depth and limit assay-specific biases. Per donor, leukapheresis produced somewhere between about 0.94 and 9 billion PBMCs. Results the study describes overall, beyond this receptor: Rarefaction of sorted-subset datasets indicated incomplete sequencing despite the large sequencing depth. Across a handful of donors, about 4.5% of naive CD4, around 3.3% of naive CD8, roughly 2.2% of memory CD4, and roughly 0.4% of memory CD8 clonotypes were shared. Higher generation probabilities were observed for clonotypes shared by all four sorted-subset donors than for non-shared clonotypes. Sampling was limited to blood, and TCR repertoires in tissue likely differ from TCR repertoires in blood. Because the study included a small number of donors, the genetic and exposure-history diversity represented was limited. Based on pairwise subsampling, the degree of clonotype sharing among donors was expected to be affected by sequencing depth. Estimated clonotype richness was generally larger for naive than for memory subsets.

V lost 8 bases and J lost 4 bases, and the count of bases not matched to a germline gene is 7. Looking up the germline V gene yields CDR1 MNHEY and CDR2 SVGAGI. Reading from cysteine to phenylalanine, the CDR3 counts 13 amino acids. The only DNA kept is the CDR3, 39 bases in frame from the first base. For the CD8 naive samples, CD45RO-negative cells were positively selected for CCR7, yielding a CD45RA+CCR7+ population from which TemRA cells were excluded. Healthy HIV-negative adults with no recently reported acute infections or vaccinations were included as donors. Only Caucasian adults living in Nashville, Tennessee, USA were represented among the donors. After blood collection by leukapheresis, PBMCs were isolated using Ficoll-Histopaque density gradient centrifugation and then cryopreserved in the vapor phase of liquid nitrogen. Purity and quantity of every magnetically sorted T cell population were checked by analytical flow cytometry. Genomic DNA was isolated from every sorted fraction and measured by UV absorbance on a Nanodrop 2000c.

Using the deep immunoSEQ assay, TCR CDR3 regions were amplified from genomic DNA by multiplex PCR. Extracted genomic DNA from each cell subset was distributed evenly across all wells of several immunoSEQ 96-well plates, and each plate was treated as a replicate. For sorted subsets, about 200 ng genomic DNA, equal to 30,000 or so T cell genomes, was loaded into each replicate PCR. The purified libraries were quantified using a Qubit 3.0 fluorometer, sized with a Bioanalyzer 2100, and then quantified again using the KAPA Library Quantification kit. Every immunoSEQ 96-well plate was sequenced on a dedicated single-read 150-cycle Illumina NextSeq 550 flow cell. The original methods were these. The immunoSEQ output contained only junctional sequences without quality scores, so filtering could not match that applied to full-length reads. To assign V/J genes and CDR3, sequences were annotated against IMGT germline references using PyIR, a Python wrapper for IgBLAST v1.9. Reads with weak V/J assignments (E-value above 1e-6), missing CDR3, stop codons, out-of-frame junctions, or ambiguous translated residues were removed. V3J clonotypes were defined as sequences sharing an identical inferred V gene, J gene, and CDR3 amino acid sequence. Percentage overlap between repertoires was calculated by dividing the number of shared unique clonotypes by the size of the smaller repertoire. RTK rarefaction, the Chao1 estimator, and Recon v2.1 estimates of unobserved clonotypes were used to assess repertoire richness. Generation probabilities for all TCRbeta clonotypes obtained by the gDNA method from a few donors were computed using OLGA. TCRdb limited this immuneACCESS table to in-frame rearrangements with V and J called. A share of clones is missing; checked studies link under half to unresolved V genes, and the rest is unexplained. Clone size and V and J calls were adopted from that table, with D and trimming inferred from the DNA. The table for this sample lists about 600,000 clones; roughly 96% of them were counted only once. Roughly 0.1% of the sample is held by the ten biggest clonotypes.

On this clone: Which antigen it targets is not known. It has no much larger one-base neighbor in the sample; base qualities were not kept.

The V and J genes are TRBV6-5 and TRBJ1-1, with 7 bases aligning to TRBD1. What was sequenced was naive CD8+ T cells sorted from blood. In light of the paper, this sample's cell subset or site label describes: CD45RA+CCR7+. This TCR was sampled from a woman younger than 45 in good health. In nucleotides, the sequence is TGTGCCAGCTTAAACAGGGGCGGCACTGAAGCTTTCTTT. This sequence encodes CASLNRGGTEAFF.